These 31 T cell receptor beta chains originate from one sample sequenced in a study of preoperative IRX-2 immunotherapy in early breast cancer. The protocol was immunoSEQ multiplex PCR, while the TCRdb copy is restricted to in-frame clones and leaves out a portion. Seen here are around 25,000 clones, about 90% observed once, and the top ten hold about 30%. Treatment defined: preoperative locoregional IRX-2 cytokine immunotherapy. Material: tumor tissue, obtained after IRX-2 immunotherapy. These receptors all stem from a human donor with breast cancer.

The chain joins TRBV30 to TRBJ2-7; 7 nucleotides align to TRBD2. V trimming: 2 bases; J trimming: 2 bases; junction bases outside the gene matches: 15. The CDR3 consists of 17 residues. Germline CDR1 and CDR2: GTSNPN and SVGIG (reference sequence). CDR3 in amino acids: CAWSPPPRLAVTYEQYF. The CDR3 region has the DNA TGTGCCTGGAGTCCACCACCCAGGCTAGCGGTCACCTACGAGCAGTACTTC.

In this sample, this clone turned up a few times. The V call is TRBV5-4, the J call TRBJ2-2, with 9 bases identical to TRBD1. Germline V lookup: CDR1 SGHNT, CDR2 YYREEE (reference sequence). The CDR3 consists of 14 residues. Trimming at V came to 5 bases and at J to 7 bases, leaving 6 bases not matched to a gene. This chain's CDR3 is CASSPDRGIGELFF. Written as DNA, the CDR3 is TGTGCCAGCAGTCCAGACAGGGGGATCGGGGAGCTGTTTTTT.

The chain carries TRBV7-9 and TRBJ1-3, with D uncertain. The CDR3 has 15 residues. Germline CDR1 reads SEHNR; CDR2 reads FQNEAQ (reference sequence). The germline V and J ends were trimmed by 0 bases and 0 bases, with 6 bases remaining between them. The CDR3 bases are TGTGCCAGCAGCTTAGCGGGTCTCTCTGGAAACACCATATATTTT. Amino acids: CASSLAGLSGNTIYF.

The chain combines TRBV7-9 with TRBJ2-1, with 8 bases aligning to TRBD1. The CDR3 extends over 15 amino acids. V lost 3 bases to trimming and J lost 9 bases; unmatched junction nucleotides: 10. CDR1 is SEHNR, CDR2 FQNEAQ, per germline (reference sequence). The CDR3 sequence: CASSFGPGGLSEQFF. In DNA form, the CDR3 reads TGTGCCAGCAGCTTCGGTCCAGGGGGCTTGAGTGAGCAGTTCTTC.

About this clone: Other DNA sequences in this sample translate to the same CDR3. The chain uses TRBV10-3 and TRBJ2-1; 8 nucleotides agree with TRBD1. CDR1 and CDR2 from the germline V gene are ENHRY and SYGVKD. CDR3 length: 13 amino acids. The V segment lost 2 bases and the J segment 10 bases; nucleotides outside the gene matches: 4. This chain's CDR3 is CAISEGQGNEQFF. The CDR3 region has the DNA TGTGCCATCAGTGAGGGACAGGGTAACGAGCAGTTCTTC.

This rearrangement joins TRBV10-1 to TRBJ1-1; the D gene is possibly TRBD1 (6 bases). The CDR3 runs 14 residues. Trimming removed 0 bases from V and 5 bases from J, with 10 bases in between. CDR1 WNHNN and CDR2 SYGVQD come from the germline V gene (reference sequence). The CDR3 DNA reads TGCGCCAGCAGTGAGTCCTGGGGGGCAACTGAAGCTTTCTTT. This codes for CASSESWGATEAFF.

This sequence joins TRBV29-1 and TRBJ2-4, with 7 bases aligning to TRBD1. Germline loops: CDR1 SQVTM, CDR2 ANQGSEA. V was pared by 6 bases and J by 1 base, with 9 bases of the junction left unmatched. The CDR3 is made up of 15 amino acids. CDR3 nucleotides: TGCAGCGTCAAAGACAGGGTCGATGCCAAAAACATTCAGTACTTC. Translated: CSVKDRVDAKNIQYF.

Note on this clone: This specimen includes other DNA sequences encoding the same CDR3. The chain carries TRBV18 and TRBJ1-2; TRBD1 might be the D (5 bases). Germline V gives CDR1 KGHSH, CDR2 LQKENI. Trimming shortened V by 0 bases and J by 4 bases, and 9 bases separated the two germline ends. The CDR3 spans 14 residues. The CDR3, as DNA: TGTGCCAGCTCACCACCGACAGAGTCCTATGGCTACACCTTC. It specifies CASSPPTESYGYTF.

The chain uses TRBV9 and TRBJ2-1; 15 bases align to TRBD2. Germline CDR1 is SGDLS and CDR2 is YYNGEE. Losses at the gene ends were 2 bases for V and 4 bases for J; bases not matched to a gene: 1. The CDR3 loop spans 16 amino acids. The CDR3 sequence is CASSVGTSGGYNEQFF. CDR3 in DNA: TGTGCCAGCAGCGTCGGGACTAGCGGGGGGTACAATGAGCAGTTCTTC.

The chain recombines TRBV6-5 with TRBJ1-1; tentative D call: TRBD1 (6 bases). V dropped 5 bases and J dropped 11 bases, with 15 bases sitting between them. The CDR3 covers 12 residues. Germline V gives CDR1 MNHEY, CDR2 SVGAGI. This CDR3 reads CASSDDLGGAFF. The CDR3 DNA reads TGTGCCAGCAGTGACGACTTGGGGGGCGCTTTCTTT.

This clone is medium-sized within its sample. This chain uses TRBV2 with TRBJ1-5; 7 nucleotides align to TRBD1. This CDR3 has 15 residues. V was clipped by 5 bases and J by 6 bases; unmatched bases: 10. Germline V lookup: CDR1 SNHLY, CDR2 FYNNEI. The CDR3 loop is CASSWEGTVGQPQHF. CDR3 nucleotides: TGTGCCAGCAGTTGGGAAGGGACAGTGGGTCAGCCCCAGCATTTT.

This clone occurred once. The rearrangement joins TRBV28 to TRBJ1-5; no reliable D call. The germline V gene encodes CDR1 MDHEN and CDR2 SYDVKM. The V gene lost 6 bases and the J gene lost 5 bases, with 8 bases spanning the gap. CDR3 size: 12 residues. The CDR3 DNA reads TGTGCCAGCAGCTTGGGATATCAGCCCCAGCATTTT. Its translation: CASSLGYQPQHF.

The J gene is TRBJ1-3, the V gene TRBV21-1; the table's D call TRBD1 went unverified against the DNA. TRBV21-1 is flagged as a pseudogene. The CDR3 runs 15 residues. The CDR3 protein is CASSLGTDSGNTIYF. In nucleotides, the CDR3 is TGTGCCAGCAGCCTTGGGACAGACTCTGGAAACACCATATATTTT.

The genes are TRBV11-3 and TRBJ2-7; 7 positions agree with TRBD2. This CDR3 contains 14 residues. Per the germline V gene, CDR1 is SGHNT and CDR2 is YENEEA. J gave up 4 bases and V 5 bases, and 8 bases lay outside the gene matches. The CDR3 nucleotides read TGTGCCAGCAGCCAGAGCGGGGATCAATACGAGCAGTACTTC. Its protein is CASSQSGDQYEQYF.

J is TRBJ2-5 and V is TRBV5-1; TRBD2 matches 12 bases. The CDR3 totals 15 residues. Germline V gene lookup returns CDR1 SGHRS and CDR2 YFSETQ. After removal of 1 base from V and 4 bases from J, the junction contained 2 bases not matched to a gene. CDR3 region: CASSLLAGGPETQYF. CDR3 in DNA: TGCGCCAGCAGCTTGCTAGCGGGGGGGCCAGAGACCCAGTACTTC.

This sequence joins TRBV19 and TRBJ1-2; 8 nucleotides align to TRBD1. Germline CDR1 and CDR2: LNHDA and SQIVND (reference sequence). Losses at the gene ends were 10 bases for V and 7 bases for J; bases not matched to a gene: 8. This CDR3 is 12 amino acids long. CDR3 nucleotides: TGTGCCACCGCAGGGGGCACCGTTGGCTACACCTTC. Its protein is CATAGGTVGYTF. The variable domain in full, with the rest retrieved from reference TRBV19 and TRBJ1-2, is DGGITQSPKYLFRKEGQNVTLSCEQNLNHDAMYWYRQDPGQGLRLIYYSQIVNDFQKGDIAEGYSVSREKKESFPLTVTSAQKNPTAFYLCATAGGTVGYTFGSGTRLTVV.

This clone was observed a single time. The J gene is TRBJ1-2, the V gene TRBV4-1; no firm D call. Germline V gene sequence: CDR1 MGHRA, CDR2 YSYEKL. The V gene lost 2 bases and the J gene lost 4 bases, with 11 bases spanning the gap. CDR3 length: 14 amino acids. CDR3 in DNA: TGCGCCAGCAGCCAATCTATTGGGGTCTATGGCTACACCTTC. As protein: CASSQSIGVYGYTF.

The chain combines TRBV2 with TRBJ2-1; 8 bases are shared with TRBD2. This CDR3 has 15 residues. Germline V gene data show CDR1 as SNHLY and CDR2 as FYNNEI. V dropped 3 bases and J dropped 7; count of bases not matched to a gene: 8. The CDR3 bases are TGTGCCAGCAGTGAGAGCGGGGGCCCCATGAATGAGCAGTTCTTC. It yields the protein CASSESGGPMNEQFF.

This chain connects TRBV19 to TRBJ2-7; either TRBD1 or TRBD2 may fit D (5 bases each). The CDR3 contains 15 residues. Germline V gene lookup returns CDR1 LNHDA and CDR2 SQIVND (reference sequence). V was trimmed by 6 bases and J by 0 bases, leaving 15 bases between them. In DNA form, the CDR3 reads TGTGCCAGTAGGTTGGGGGTAGGGAGCTCCTACGAGCAGTACTTC. It translates to CASRLGVGSSYEQYF.

The chain couples TRBV4-2 to TRBJ1-5, with D hard to call. The length of the CDR3 is 15 residues. The germline CDR1 and CDR2 sequences are LGHNA and YNFKEQ. The V gene lost 2 bases and the J gene lost 2 bases, with 10 bases spanning the gap. CDR3 in amino acids: CASSQSTERNQPQHF. The DNA of the CDR3 is TGTGCCAGCAGCCAATCGACGGAGCGCAATCAGCCCCAGCATTTT.

This rearrangement joins TRBV4-2 to TRBJ2-2, with TRBD2 matching 7 bases. V dropped 3 bases and J dropped 2; count of bases not matched to a gene: 6. The CDR3 runs 16 residues. Germline CDR1 reads LGHNA; CDR2 reads YNFKEQ. DNA of the CDR3: TGTGCCAGCAGCCAGGAAACTAGCGCCAACACCGGGGAGCTGTTTTTT. Translating gives CASSQETSANTGELFF.

The genes are TRBV6-1 and TRBJ2-5, with a weak D call TRBD1 (6 bases). Germline loops: CDR1 MNHNS, CDR2 SASEGT. The V and J ends lost 8 bases and 5 bases respectively, with 21 bases between them. The CDR3 runs 15 residues. The CDR3 region has the DNA TGTGCCAGCGAACCGGGGACACTCCTCACCGAGACCCAGTACTTC. It translates to CASEPGTLLTETQYF.

V and J are TRBV2 and TRBJ1-3; unclear D gene. CDR1 and CDR2 (germline): SNHLY, FYNNEI. This CDR3 spans 12 amino acids. Trimming pared 7 bases from V and 8 bases from J, leaving 12 bases between. The CDR3 DNA sequence: TGTGCCAGCAATCTAGGTCCGGACACCATATATTTT. It encodes CASNLGPDTIYF.

J is TRBJ1-1 and V is TRBV6-5; possible D gene TRBD1, 5 bases. Trimming pared 1 base from V and 7 bases from J, leaving 10 bases between. From germline, CDR1 is MNHEY and CDR2 SVGAGI. The CDR3 is 13 residues long. The CDR3, as DNA: TGTGCCAGCAGTTACTGGGGAGGGGATGAAGCTTTCTTT. It codes for CASSYWGGDEAFF.

This clone was detected only once. This rearrangement joins TRBV18 to TRBJ1-1; 8 bases match TRBD1. Trimming removed 4 bases from V and 6 bases from J; junction bases left unmatched: 4. CDR1 is KGHSH and CDR2 is LQKENI in the germline V gene. The CDR3 is 13 amino acids. In nucleotides, the CDR3 is TGTGCCAGCTCACACGGACAGGGCCCTGAAGCTTTCTTT. Translating it yields CASSHGQGPEAFF.

The chain is built from TRBV9 and TRBJ1-1; no firm D call. There are 14 residues in the CDR3. Germline V gene sequence: CDR1 SGDLS, CDR2 YYNGEE. V was pared by 0 bases and J by 3 bases, with 9 bases between. This CDR3 reads CASSVEDWDTEAFF. In nucleotides, the CDR3 is TGTGCCAGCAGCGTAGAGGACTGGGACACTGAAGCTTTCTTT.

The sample holds a few counts of this clone. The V gene is TRBV19, the J gene TRBJ1-6; D is undetermined. The V gene's germline CDR1 is LNHDA and CDR2 SQIVND (reference sequence). The CDR3 is made up of 14 amino acids. Trimming pared 3 bases from V and 7 bases from J, leaving 10 bases between. CDR3: CASSMSAGNSPLHF. The CDR3 DNA sequence: TGTGCCAGTAGTATGAGTGCTGGGAATTCACCCCTCCACTTT.

The chain employs TRBV28 and TRBJ1-6; D is undetermined. The CDR3 loop spans 15 amino acids. V was clipped by 5 bases and J by 7 bases, with 15 bases between them. Germline lookup yields CDR1 MDHEN and CDR2 SYDVKM. CDR3 loop: CASSAPVGLNSPLHF. The CDR3 DNA is TGTGCCAGCAGTGCCCCCGTAGGACTAAATTCACCCCTCCACTTT.

This clone was seen only once. V gene TRBV18 combines with J gene TRBJ1-6, with D tentatively TRBD1 (6 bases). Trimming left V 5 bases short and J 9 bases short, with 20 bases between. The length of the CDR3 is 16 residues. The germline V gene encodes CDR1 KGHSH and CDR2 LQKENI. CDR3 nucleotide sequence: TGTGCCAGCTCAGGTTTACAGGGCGTTACAACTTCACCCCTCCACTTT. It is translated as CASSGLQGVTTSPLHF.

V gene TRBV15 combines with J gene TRBJ2-5; D may be TRBD1 or TRBD2 (6 bases each). The CDR3 runs 14 residues. CDR1 is LNHNV and CDR2 is YYDKDF in the germline V gene (reference sequence). Trimming pared 0 bases from V and 4 bases from J, leaving 9 bases between. CDR3: CATSRDRGVETQYF. CDR3 DNA: TGTGCCACCAGCAGAGATAGGGGGGTAGAGACCCAGTACTTC. The variable domain in full, with the rest retrieved from reference TRBV15 and TRBJ2-5, is DAMVIQNPRYQVTQFGKPVTLSCSQTLNHNVMYWYQQKSSQAPKLLFHYYDKDFNNEADTPDNFQSRRPNTSFCFLDIRSPGLGDTAMYLCATSRDRGVETQYFGPGTRLLVL.

The genes are TRBV6-5 and TRBJ2-1; D is unclear. The V gene lost 7 bases and the J gene lost 4 bases, with 5 bases spanning the gap. Looked up from germline, CDR1 is MNHEY and CDR2 is SVGAGI. This CDR3 comprises 11 residues. CDR3 nucleotide sequence: TGTGCCAGCACCGGATACAATGAGCAGTTCTTC. Protein product: CASTGYNEQFF.